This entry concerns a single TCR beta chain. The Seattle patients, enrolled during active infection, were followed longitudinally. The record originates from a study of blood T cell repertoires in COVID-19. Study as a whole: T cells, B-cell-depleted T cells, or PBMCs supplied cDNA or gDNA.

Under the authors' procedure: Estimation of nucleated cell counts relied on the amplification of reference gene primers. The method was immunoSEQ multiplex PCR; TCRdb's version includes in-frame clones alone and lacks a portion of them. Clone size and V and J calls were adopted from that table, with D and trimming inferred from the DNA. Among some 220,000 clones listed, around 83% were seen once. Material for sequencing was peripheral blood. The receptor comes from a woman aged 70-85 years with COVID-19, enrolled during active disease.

CDR3 region: CASSQGVGNTGELFF. CDR3 nucleotide sequence: TGCGCCAGCAGTCAGGGTGTGGGAAACACCGGGGAGCTGTTTTTT. The chain carries TRBV10-1 and TRBJ2-2; D is possibly TRBD1 (5 bases). V shed 5 bases and J shed 2 bases, with 12 bases lying between them. This CDR3 is built from 15 residues. Germline V gives CDR1 WNHNN, CDR2 SYGVQD (reference sequence).